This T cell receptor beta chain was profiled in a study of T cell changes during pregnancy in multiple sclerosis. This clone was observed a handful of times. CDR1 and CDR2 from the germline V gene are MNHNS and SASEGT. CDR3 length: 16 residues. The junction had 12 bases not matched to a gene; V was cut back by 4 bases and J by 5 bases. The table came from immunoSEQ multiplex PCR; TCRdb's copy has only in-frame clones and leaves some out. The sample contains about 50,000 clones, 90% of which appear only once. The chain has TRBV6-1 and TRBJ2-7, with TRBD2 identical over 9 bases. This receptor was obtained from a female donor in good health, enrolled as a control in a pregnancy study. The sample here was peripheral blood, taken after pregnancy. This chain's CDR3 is CASSGNPPGLAHEQYF. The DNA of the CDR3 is TGTGCCAGCAGTGGAAACCCGCCGGGACTAGCCCACGAGCAGTACTTC.